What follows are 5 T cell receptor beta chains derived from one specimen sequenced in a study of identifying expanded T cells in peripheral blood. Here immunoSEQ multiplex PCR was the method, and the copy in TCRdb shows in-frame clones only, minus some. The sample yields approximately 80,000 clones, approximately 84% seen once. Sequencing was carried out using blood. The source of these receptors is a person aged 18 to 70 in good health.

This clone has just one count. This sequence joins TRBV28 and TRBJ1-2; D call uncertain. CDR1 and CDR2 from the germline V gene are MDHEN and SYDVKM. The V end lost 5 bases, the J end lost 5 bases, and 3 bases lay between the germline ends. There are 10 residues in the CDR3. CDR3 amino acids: CASSRYGYTF. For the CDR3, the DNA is TGTGCCAGCAGTAGGTATGGCTACACCTTC.

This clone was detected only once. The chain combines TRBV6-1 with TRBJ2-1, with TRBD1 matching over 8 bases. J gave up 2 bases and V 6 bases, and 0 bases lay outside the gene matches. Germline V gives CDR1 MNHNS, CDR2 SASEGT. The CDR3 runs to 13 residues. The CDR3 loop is CASRTGAYNEQFF. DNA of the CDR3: TGTGCCAGCAGGACAGGGGCCTACAATGAGCAGTTCTTC.

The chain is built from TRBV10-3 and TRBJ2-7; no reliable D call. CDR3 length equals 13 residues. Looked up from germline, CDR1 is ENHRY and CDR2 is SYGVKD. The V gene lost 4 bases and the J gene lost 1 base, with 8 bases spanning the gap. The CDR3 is CAISVSLSYEQYF. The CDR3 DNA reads TGTGCCATCAGTGTAAGTCTTTCCTACGAGCAGTACTTC.

CDR3 region: CASSSRRSTEAFF. CDR3 coding DNA: TGTGCCAGCAGTTCCCGACGAAGCACTGAAGCTTTCTTT. The chain joins TRBV6-5 to TRBJ1-1; the D is unclear. V lost 4 bases, J lost 4 bases, and 10 bases lay in between. Germline CDR1 MNHEY, CDR2 SVGAGI. CDR3 length equals 13 residues.

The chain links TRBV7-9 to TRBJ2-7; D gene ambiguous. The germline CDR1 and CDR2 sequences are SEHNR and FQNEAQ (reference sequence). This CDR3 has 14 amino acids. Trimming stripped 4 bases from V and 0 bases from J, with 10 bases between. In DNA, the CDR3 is TGTGCCAGCAGCTCCCCCAGTACCTCCTACGAGCAGTACTTC. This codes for CASSSPSTSYEQYF. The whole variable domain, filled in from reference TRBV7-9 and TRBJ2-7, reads DTGVSQNPRHKITKRGQNVTFRCDPISEHNRLYWYRQTLGQGPEFLTYFQNEAQLEKSRLLSDRFSAERPKGSFSTLEIQRTEQGDSAMYLCASSSPSTSYEQYFGPGTRLTVT.